These T cell receptor beta chains were read from a single sample in a study of monozygotic twins with inflammatory bowel disease. TCRdb re-called the 5' RACE reads and gives one entry per CDR3 protein, without DNA. Its listing shows 140,000 to 150,000 distinct CDR3 sequences. The sample comprised blood. The source is a human donor with ulcerative colitis or Crohn's disease, or a healthy co-twin of an affected twin (not recorded which). Both conserved end residues are part of each CDR3.

CDR3aa,j_gene,v_gene,len
CASSLGAGAGSYEQYF,TRBJ2-7,TRBV7-8,16
CASSRPQSEQFF,TRBJ2-1,TRBV18,12
CASRPGLGAFTDTQYF,TRBJ2-3,TRBV6-5,16
CASSLWVTGELFF,TRBJ2-2,TRBV12-3/TRBV12-4,13
CATSDGASVRGEQFF,TRBJ2-1,TRBV24-1,15
CASSGWESGSYNEQFF,TRBJ2-1,TRBV25-1,16
CASRRTSGAAPQTYEQYF,TRBJ2-7,TRBV6-2/TRBV6-3,18
CASRDRDRANYGYTF,TRBJ1-2,TRBV6-1,15
CSASPGLAGGRVSYEQYF,TRBJ2-7,TRBV20-1,18
CASSMVPQGNQPQHF,TRBJ1-5,TRBV19,15
CASSLDAWGKGTYEQYF,TRBJ2-7,TRBV5-1,17
CASSLAGETYEQYF,TRBJ2-7,TRBV7-2,14
CASSAPAGVSYEQYF,TRBJ2-7,TRBV25-1,15
CASSPWAGETGELFF,TRBJ2-2,TRBV11-2,15
CATSDPWGGPGTDTQYF,TRBJ2-3,TRBV24-1,17
CATSASFGGFGANVLTF,TRBJ2-6,TRBV24-1,17
CASSPALGPTGELFF,TRBJ2-2,TRBV11-3,15
CSARVTGQVQAFF,TRBJ1-1,TRBV20-1,13
CASSQEGTEETQYF,TRBJ2-5,TRBV3-1,14
CASSPDRSADTQYF,TRBJ2-3,TRBV7-3,14
CASTPGLASYNEQFF,TRBJ2-1,TRBV6-1,15
CASSPNSGTGFYEQYF,TRBJ2-7,TRBV5-6,16
CASTGQGGFGETQYF,TRBJ2-5,TRBV6-1,15
CASSEQGSPYNEQFF,TRBJ2-1,TRBV27,15
CATADRDIQETQYF,TRBJ2-5,TRBV15,14
CSARHTGKETQYF,TRBJ2-5,TRBV20-1,13
CASSLRWTLPKGHFNSPLHF,TRBJ1-6,TRBV11-2,20
CASSLGKNTGELFF,TRBJ2-2,TRBV7-3,14
CASTEGSTGVQPQHF,TRBJ1-5,TRBV6-1,15
CASSLSGSLSYNEQFF,TRBJ2-1,TRBV7-3,16
CASSEPGQGANEQFF,TRBJ2-1,TRBV5-1,15
CASSLGGQVRGYTF,TRBJ1-2,TRBV7-9,14
CASSLAPSESPLHF,TRBJ1-6,TRBV7-3,14
CASRSLGMRTEAFF,TRBJ1-1,TRBV12-3/TRBV12-4,14
CASSQELASAEAFF,TRBJ1-1,TRBV3-1,14
CASGELFGTEAFF,TRBJ1-1,TRBV12-3/TRBV12-4,13
CASSQSGLADTDTQYF,TRBJ2-3,TRBV4-3,16
CASSPPADSYGYTF,TRBJ1-2,TRBV18,14
CASSSQFSSYNEQFF,TRBJ2-1,TRBV6-1,15
CASSFLVGSGREYEQFF,TRBJ2-1,TRBV7-2,17
CASSFYKLAGGNNEQFF,TRBJ2-1,TRBV5-1,17
CASSYLGTGDRSGELFF,TRBJ2-2,TRBV5-6,17
CATSDPSGMPYNEQFF,TRBJ2-1,TRBV24-1,16
CASSPTYRNTEAFF,TRBJ1-1,TRBV11-1,14
CASSLARDRDQPQHF,TRBJ1-5,TRBV7-8,15
CSVLWGTMNTEAFF,TRBJ1-1,TRBV29-1,14
CSVGSILTEAFF,TRBJ1-1,TRBV29-1,12
CASSLTDRIQPQHF,TRBJ1-5,TRBV7-2,14
CASSIPGQVYYEQYF,TRBJ2-7,TRBV19,15
CASSAIQGAYTEAFF,TRBJ1-1,TRBV6-1,15
CASSLAGQADQETQYF,TRBJ2-5,TRBV5-1,16
CASRPLGSGEQETQYF,TRBJ2-5,TRBV6-2/TRBV6-3,16
CASSGQTEQYF,TRBJ2-7,TRBV27,11
CASSQDLYEQYF,TRBJ2-7,TRBV4-1,12
CASSSYVGYGTDTQYF,TRBJ2-3,TRBV7-3,16
CASSFGDRGSYEQYF,TRBJ2-7,TRBV28,15
CASHPRAQNGDQPQQF,TRBJ1-5,TRBV6-2/TRBV6-3,16